This entry lists 13 T cell receptor beta chains sequenced from one sample in a study of early T cells in non-severe SARS-CoV-2 infection. TCRdb independently ran MiXCR on the 5' RACE reads; one entry per CDR3 protein. Of around 60,000 distinct CDR3 sequences listed, over 20% are singletons. The sequencing here drew on whole blood, taken at baseline. The receptors were gathered from an adult who was a healthcare worker with PCR-confirmed SARS-CoV-2 infection or an uninfected control (not recorded which).

The chain combines TRBV7-6 with TRBJ2-6; possible D gene TRBD2, 5 bases. Per germline, CDR1 SGHVS and CDR2 FNYEAQ. Trimming cost V 5 bases and J 0 bases, with 23 bases left between them. This CDR3 has 20 residues. The CDR3 region is CASSPTDRLAGVSGANVLTF. CDR3 nucleotides: TGTGCCAGCAGCCCCACAGACCGGCTAGCCGGGGTCTCTGGGGCCAACGTCCTGACTTTC.

J is TRBJ1-5 and V is TRBV3-1; 7 bases line up with TRBD1. V trimming: 4 bases; J trimming: 11 bases; junction bases outside the gene matches: 17. CDR3 length equals 16 residues. Germline loops: CDR1 LGHDT, CDR2 YNNKEL (reference sequence). The CDR3 DNA follows: TGTGCCAGCAGCCTCCCCGGGACAGTCCTCTTTTCGGCCCAGCATTTT. It specifies CASSLPGTVLFSAQHF. Full variable domain (remainder filled in from reference TRBV3-1 and TRBJ1-5): DTAVSQTPKYLVTQMGNDKSIKCEQNLGHDTMYWYKQDSKKFLKIMFSYNNKELIINETVPNRFSPKSPDKAHLNLHINSLELGDSAVYFCASSLPGTVLFSAQHFGDGTRLSIL.

This rearrangement joins TRBV10-2 to TRBJ2-2; D is uncertain. Germline-derived CDR1 and CDR2 are WSHSY and SAAADI. There are 13 residues in the CDR3. Trimming cost V 3 bases and J 2 bases, with 4 bases left between them. In nucleotides, the CDR3 is TGCGCCAGCAGTGAACAAAACACCGGGGAGCTGTTTTTT. It codes for CASSEQNTGELFF.

V is TRBV20-1 and J is TRBJ2-2; D is unresolved. This CDR3 contains 13 residues. V lost 2 bases and J 1 base, leaving 5 bases between the germline ends. CDR1 is DFQATT, CDR2 SNEGSKA, per germline (reference sequence). CDR3 amino acids: CSARSGNTGELFF. In nucleotides, the CDR3 is TGCAGTGCTAGATCTGGGAACACCGGGGAGCTGTTTTTT.

In this sample, this clonotype turned up once. The chain uses TRBV7-9 and TRBJ2-7, with D hard to call. This CDR3 is built from 13 residues. Trimming shortened V by 5 bases and J by 1 base, and 9 bases separated the two germline ends. CDR1 and CDR2 from the germline V gene are SEHNR and FQNEAQ (reference sequence). In DNA form, the CDR3 reads TGTGCCAGCAGCCACGTGGCTTCCTACGAGCAGTACTTC. This gives the protein CASSHVASYEQYF. Looking up the rest from reference TRBV7-9 and TRBJ2-7 gives the full variable domain: DTGVSQNPRHKITKRGQNVTFRCDPISEHNRLYWYRQTLGQGPEFLTYFQNEAQLEKSRLLSDRFSAERPKGSFSTLEIQRTEQGDSAMYLCASSHVASYEQYFGPGTRLTVT.

J is TRBJ1-4 and V is TRBV7-9; D ambiguous. Germline CDR1 and CDR2: SEHNR and FQNEAQ (reference sequence). Trimming shortened V by 5 bases and J by 5 bases, and 15 bases separated the two germline ends. The CDR3 consists of 15 residues. In nucleotides, the CDR3 is TGTGCCAGCAGCGTGTATGACAAAGGGAATGAAAAACTGTTTTTT. Residues: CASSVYDKGNEKLFF.

This clonotype has a count of ten or more. The chain joins TRBV20-1 to TRBJ1-1; 10 nucleotides agree with TRBD1. The germline V gene encodes CDR1 DFQATT and CDR2 SNEGSKA (reference sequence). J lost 4 bases, V lost 0 bases, and 2 bases had no gene match. The CDR3 has 14 amino acids. For the CDR3, the DNA is TGCAGTGCTAGAGAATGGGACAGGGGCACTGAAGCTTTCTTT. This translates into CSAREWDRGTEAFF.

This clonotype was detected many times. The chain is built from TRBV19 and TRBJ2-5; tentative D call: TRBD1 (6 bases). This CDR3 comprises 14 residues. Germline lookup yields CDR1 LNHDA and CDR2 SQIVND (reference sequence). V dropped 5 bases and J dropped 2 bases, with 12 bases sitting between them. The CDR3 protein is CASSSPGQQETQYF. The CDR3 region has the DNA TGTGCCAGTAGTTCCCCGGGACAACAAGAGACCCAGTACTTC.

The J gene is TRBJ2-7, the V gene TRBV5-4; unclear D gene. The germline V and J ends were trimmed by 4 bases and 4 bases, with 12 bases remaining between them. The CDR3 has 13 residues. Looked up from germline, CDR1 is SGHNT and CDR2 is YYREEE (reference sequence). The chain's CDR3 is CASSPSSGYEQYF. The CDR3 DNA follows: TGTGCCAGCAGCCCAAGTTCCGGGTACGAGCAGTACTTC. The whole variable domain, remainder taken from reference TRBV5-4 and TRBJ2-7, is ETGVTQSPTHLIKTRGQQVTLRCSSQSGHNTVSWYQQALGQGPQFIFQYYREEENGRGNFPPRFSGLQFPNYSSELNVNALELDDSALYLCASSPSSGYEQYFGPGTRLTVT.

This clonotype was counted only a few times. The chain recombines TRBV12-3 or TRBV12-4 with TRBJ1-5; D is unresolved. V lost 3 bases to trimming and J lost 5 bases, with 5 bases between them. The CDR3 covers 12 residues. The CDR3 loop is CASSFGDQPQHF. The DNA of the CDR3 is TGTGCCAGCAGTTTTGGTGATCAGCCCCAGCATTTT.

The CDR3 protein is CASSLRVSYNEQFF. The CDR3 DNA follows: TGCGCCAGCAGTCTCAGGGTCTCCTACAATGAGCAGTTCTTC. The chain carries TRBV5-1 and TRBJ2-1; D possibly corresponds to TRBD1 (5 bases). Germline lookup yields CDR1 SGHRS and CDR2 YFSETQ. The germline V and J ends were trimmed by 5 bases and 0 bases, with 9 bases remaining between them. The CDR3 is 14 amino acids. Together with reference TRBV5-1 and TRBJ2-1, the CDR3 gives the full variable domain: KAGVTQTPRYLIKTRGQQVTLSCSPISGHRSVSWYQQTPGQGLQFLFEYFSETQRNKGNFPGRFSGRQFSNSRSEMNVSTLELGDSALYLCASSLRVSYNEQFFGPGTRLTVL.

The chain has TRBV9 and TRBJ1-2; 7 nucleotides match TRBD1. Per germline, CDR1 SGDLS and CDR2 YYNGEE. This CDR3 is built from 14 residues. With 3 bases clipped from V and 0 bases from J, the junction kept 2 bases outside the gene matches. The CDR3 DNA reads as TGTGCCAGCAGCGAGGGGGCGACTAACTATGGCTACACCTTC. Translation: CASSEGATNYGYTF.

This clonotype was seen a handful of times. CDR3 amino acids: CASSPGSPPSIQYF. The CDR3 region has the DNA TGTGCCAGCTCACCGGGGAGCCCCCCGAGCATTCAGTACTTC. The V and J genes are TRBV18 and TRBJ2-4, with TRBD2 as a possible D gene (5 bases). The V end lost 3 bases, the J end lost 9 bases, and 15 bases lay between the germline ends. This CDR3 has 14 residues. The germline CDR1 and CDR2 sequences are KGHSH and LQKENI.